This TCR beta chain was documented in a study of cytomegalovirus exposure and HLA in healthy donors. To note about this clone: Its antigen is as yet unknown.

The CDR3 has 15 amino acids. The germline V gene encodes CDR1 PRHDT and CDR2 FYEKMQ (reference sequence). The junction had 4 bases not matched to a gene; V was cut back by 5 bases and J by 1 base. The PCR employed 60 Vbeta primers together with 13 Jbeta primers. The data were produced by immunoSEQ multiplex PCR, yet TCRdb's version contains in-frame clones alone and is incomplete. The sample features over 75,000 clones, with around 0.6% in its top ten. Study-wide results and caveats: Several of the most significant clusters appeared, in a later analysis, to be linked to common viral pathogens.

Input material: PBMCs. V is TRBV13 and J is TRBJ2-3; TRBD1 matches 9 bases. The clonotype was recovered from a man aged 45-60 years in good health and CMV-seronegative. This chain's CDR3 is CASSPGQGGTDTQYF. The CDR3 bases are TGTGCCAGCAGCCCGGGACAGGGTGGCACAGATACGCAGTATTTT.